This note documents a single TCR beta chain sequence. The antigen remains undetermined. These data belong to a study of T cells in Graves' hyperthyroidism and ophthalmopathy. Study results and limitations: It was a median about seven months before onset that the model predicted ophthalmopathy. Blood shared most expanded thyroid clonotypes above 0.001.

Amplification targeted TCR beta CDR3 regions from RNA transcripts. The HTBI primer set drove a first-round RT-PCR of the TCR CDR3. TCRdb processed the multiplex PCR reads anew with MiXCR; each CDR3 protein has one entry. The sample has 490,000 or so distinct CDR3 sequences, 40% to 50% seen once; the top ten hold about two fifths. The V gene lost 4 bases and the J gene lost 3 bases, with 15 bases spanning the gap. This CDR3 is built from 15 residues. Germline V gene sequence: CDR1 SGHRS, CDR2 YFSETQ. Sequenced material: peripheral blood or thyroid tissue (not recorded which). The V call is TRBV5-1, the J call TRBJ2-3; D unclear. The sequence was obtained from an adult woman with Graves' disease, either hyperthyroidism or ophthalmopathy (not recorded which). The CDR3, as DNA: TGCGCCAGCAGCGTCGACCGTAGGCAGACAGATACGCAGTATTTT. Amino acid sequence: CASSVDRRQTDTQYF. Variable domain in full (rest from reference TRBV5-1 and TRBJ2-3): KAGVTQTPRYLIKTRGQQVTLSCSPISGHRSVSWYQQTPGQGLQFLFEYFSETQRNKGNFPGRFSGRQFSNSRSEMNVSTLELGDSALYLCASSVDRRQTDTQYFGPGTRLTVL.